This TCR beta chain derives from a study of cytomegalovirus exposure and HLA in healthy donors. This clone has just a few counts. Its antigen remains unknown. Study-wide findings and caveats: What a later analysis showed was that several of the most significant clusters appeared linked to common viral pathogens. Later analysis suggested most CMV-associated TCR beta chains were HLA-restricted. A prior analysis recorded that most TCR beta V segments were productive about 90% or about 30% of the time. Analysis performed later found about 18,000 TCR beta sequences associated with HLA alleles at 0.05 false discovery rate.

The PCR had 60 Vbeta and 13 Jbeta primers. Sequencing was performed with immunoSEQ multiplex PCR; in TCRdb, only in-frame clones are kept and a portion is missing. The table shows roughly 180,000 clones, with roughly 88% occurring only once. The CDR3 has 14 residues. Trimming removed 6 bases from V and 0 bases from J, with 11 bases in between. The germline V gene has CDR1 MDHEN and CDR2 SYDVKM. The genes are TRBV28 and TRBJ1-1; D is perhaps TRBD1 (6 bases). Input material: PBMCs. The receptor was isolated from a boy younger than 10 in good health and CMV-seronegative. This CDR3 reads CASRTDRLNTEAFF. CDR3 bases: TGTGCCAGCAGGACGGACAGACTGAACACTGAAGCTTTCTTT.